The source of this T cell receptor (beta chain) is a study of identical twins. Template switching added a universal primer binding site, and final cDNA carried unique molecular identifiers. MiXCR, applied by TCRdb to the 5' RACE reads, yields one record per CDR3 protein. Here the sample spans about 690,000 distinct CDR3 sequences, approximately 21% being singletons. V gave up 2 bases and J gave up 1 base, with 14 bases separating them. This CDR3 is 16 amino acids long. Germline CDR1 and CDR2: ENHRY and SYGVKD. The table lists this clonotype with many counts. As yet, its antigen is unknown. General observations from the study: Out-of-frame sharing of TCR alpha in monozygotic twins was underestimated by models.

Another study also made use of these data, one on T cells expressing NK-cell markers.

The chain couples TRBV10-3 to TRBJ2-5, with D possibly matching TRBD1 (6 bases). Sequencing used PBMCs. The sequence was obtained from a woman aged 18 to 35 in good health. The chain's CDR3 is CAISEPGTPSQETQYF. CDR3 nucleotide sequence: TGTGCCATCAGTGAGCCGGGGACACCATCCCAAGAGACCCAGTACTTC.